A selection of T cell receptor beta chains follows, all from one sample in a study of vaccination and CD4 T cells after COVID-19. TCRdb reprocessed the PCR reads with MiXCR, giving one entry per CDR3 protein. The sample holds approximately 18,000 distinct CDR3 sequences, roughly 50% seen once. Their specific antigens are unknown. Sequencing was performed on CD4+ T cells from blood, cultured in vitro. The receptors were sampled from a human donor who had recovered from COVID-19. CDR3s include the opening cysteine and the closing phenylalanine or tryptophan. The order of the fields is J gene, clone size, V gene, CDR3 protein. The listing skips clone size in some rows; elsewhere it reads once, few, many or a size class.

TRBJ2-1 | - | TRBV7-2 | CASSFQIRGEQFF
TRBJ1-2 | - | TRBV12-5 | CASGLAPGTVYGYTF
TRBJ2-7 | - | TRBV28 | CASSLVIGTDYNYEQYF
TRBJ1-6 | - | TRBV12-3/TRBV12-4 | CASSLVGHRGSSSPLHF
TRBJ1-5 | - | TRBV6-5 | CASSYAGGQPQHF
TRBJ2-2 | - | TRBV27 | CASSKGAAGGSLAFQAGELFF
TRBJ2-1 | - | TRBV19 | CASSIALAGVNEQFF
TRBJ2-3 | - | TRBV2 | CASSPPFTDTQYF
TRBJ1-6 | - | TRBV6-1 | CASRLDLDPSPLHF
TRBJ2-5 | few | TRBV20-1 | CSASRAGGQGTQYF
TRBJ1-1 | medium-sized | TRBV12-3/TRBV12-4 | CASRVGVGNTEAFF
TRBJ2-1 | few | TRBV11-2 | CASRLLILKEQFF
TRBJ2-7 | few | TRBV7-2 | CASSLGQGTTYEQYF
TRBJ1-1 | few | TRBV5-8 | CASSQYRVMNTEAFF
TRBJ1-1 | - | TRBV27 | CASRRSGGAEAFF
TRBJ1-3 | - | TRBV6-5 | CASSYDGQFGNTIYF
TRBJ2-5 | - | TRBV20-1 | CSAWTSGRSETQYF
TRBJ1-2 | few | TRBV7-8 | CASSLTGQGGYGYTF
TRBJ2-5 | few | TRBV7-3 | CASSRTGRETQYF
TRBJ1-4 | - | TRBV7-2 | CASSFRGTREKLFF